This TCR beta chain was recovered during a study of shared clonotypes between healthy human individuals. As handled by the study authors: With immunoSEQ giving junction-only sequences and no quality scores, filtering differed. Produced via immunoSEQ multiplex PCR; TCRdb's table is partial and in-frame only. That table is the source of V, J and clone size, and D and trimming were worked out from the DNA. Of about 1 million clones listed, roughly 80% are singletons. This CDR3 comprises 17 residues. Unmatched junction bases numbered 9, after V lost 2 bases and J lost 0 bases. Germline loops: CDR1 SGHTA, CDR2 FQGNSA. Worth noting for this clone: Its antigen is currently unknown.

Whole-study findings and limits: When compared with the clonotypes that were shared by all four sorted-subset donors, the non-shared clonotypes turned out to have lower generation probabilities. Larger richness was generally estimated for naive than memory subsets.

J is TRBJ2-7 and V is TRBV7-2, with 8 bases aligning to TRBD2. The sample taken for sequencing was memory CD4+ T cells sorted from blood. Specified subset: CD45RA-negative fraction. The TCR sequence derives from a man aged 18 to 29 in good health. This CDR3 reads CASSLPLREDRSYEQYF. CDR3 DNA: TGTGCCAGCAGCTTACCCCTGCGGGAGGACCGCTCCTACGAGCAGTACTTC.